This T cell receptor beta chain emerged from a study of T cells in tumors after PD-1 blockade. Study summary: On average, peripheral blood gave 110,000 or so TCR templates and 35,000 to 40,000 unique clonotypes.

TCRdb's table, derived via immunoSEQ multiplex PCR, lists solely in-frame clones and lacks some. Counted here are roughly 50,000 clones, more than 65% occurring once; the ten biggest clones make up more than 3.5%. Study observations and caveats: Peripheral recruitment is suggested, as some novel exhausted tumor clones were in pre-treatment blood.

Per the germline V gene, CDR1 is SNHLY and CDR2 is FYNNEI. Losses at the gene ends were 3 bases for V and 3 bases for J; bases not matched to a gene: 8. The CDR3 totals 16 residues. About this clone itself: Its antigen is not known.

This TCR derives from a human donor with basal cell carcinoma. Here the sequenced sample was PBMCs, taken before anti-PD-1 treatment. This rearrangement joins TRBV2 to TRBJ2-1; 7 nucleotides align to TRBD2. As DNA, the CDR3 is TGTGCCAGCAGTGAGGTCGGGGGGATACTCTACAATGAGCAGTTCTTC. Translating it yields CASSEVGGILYNEQFF. Drawing the rest from reference TRBV2 and TRBJ2-1, the complete variable domain is EPEVTQTPSHQVTQMGQEVILRCVPISNHLYFYWYRQILGQKVEFLVSFYNNEISEKSEIFDDQFSVERPDGSNFTLKIRSTKLEDSAMYFCASSEVGGILYNEQFFGPGTRLTVL.